The source of this T cell receptor beta chain is a study of tumor and adjacent non-tumor tissue in lung cancer. A remark on this clonotype: An end of the junction does not agree with germline; a read error may underlie this.

The germline V gene has CDR1 DFQATT and CDR2 SNEGSKA (reference sequence). The CDR3 is 14 amino acids. RNA was extracted from bulk tissue without any cell sorting. More than 3 cm separated this lung sample from the edge of the tumor. The library came from three nested PCR rounds adapted from ARM-PCR protocols. TCRdb itself ran the multiplex PCR reads through MiXCR, one entry per CDR3 protein. The sample shows roughly 43,000 distinct CDR3 sequences, roughly 60% of them seen only once. This receptor was taken from a man between 45 and 60 years old with non-small cell lung cancer. Sequencing used distant non-tumor lung tissue. This chain uses TRBV20-1 with TRBJ2-1, with TRBD2 matching over 7 bases. The CDR3 sequence: CGATSVETVDEQFF. In DNA form, the CDR3 reads TGCGGTGCCACTAGCGTGGAGACCGTGGATGAGCAGTTCTTC.